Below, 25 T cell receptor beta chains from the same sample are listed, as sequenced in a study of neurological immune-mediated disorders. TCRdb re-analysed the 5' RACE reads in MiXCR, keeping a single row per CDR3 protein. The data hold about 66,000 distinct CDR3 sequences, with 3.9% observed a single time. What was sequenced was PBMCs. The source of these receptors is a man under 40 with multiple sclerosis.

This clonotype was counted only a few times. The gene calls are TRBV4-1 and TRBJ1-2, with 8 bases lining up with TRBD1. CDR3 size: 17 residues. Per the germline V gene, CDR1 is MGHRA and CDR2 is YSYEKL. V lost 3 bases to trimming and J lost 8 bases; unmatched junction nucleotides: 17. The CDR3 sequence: CASSHSIGQGSIVGYTF. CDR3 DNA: TGCGCCAGCAGCCACTCAATCGGACAGGGAAGTATTGTAGGCTACACCTTC.

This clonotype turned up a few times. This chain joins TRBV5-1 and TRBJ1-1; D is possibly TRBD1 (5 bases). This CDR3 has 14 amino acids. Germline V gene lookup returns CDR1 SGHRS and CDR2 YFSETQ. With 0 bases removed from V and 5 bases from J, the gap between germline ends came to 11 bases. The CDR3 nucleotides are TGCGCCAGCAGCTTGGAGGGGATGGGGACTGAAGCTTTCTTT. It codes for CASSLEGMGTEAFF.

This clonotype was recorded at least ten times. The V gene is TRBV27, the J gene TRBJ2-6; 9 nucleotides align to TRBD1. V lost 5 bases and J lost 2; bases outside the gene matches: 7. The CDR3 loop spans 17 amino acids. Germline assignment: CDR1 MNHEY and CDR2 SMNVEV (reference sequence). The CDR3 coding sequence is TGTGCCAGCAGTAAGGACAGGGGAGGGGCTGGGGCCAACGTCCTGACTTTC. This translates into CASSKDRGGAGANVLTF.

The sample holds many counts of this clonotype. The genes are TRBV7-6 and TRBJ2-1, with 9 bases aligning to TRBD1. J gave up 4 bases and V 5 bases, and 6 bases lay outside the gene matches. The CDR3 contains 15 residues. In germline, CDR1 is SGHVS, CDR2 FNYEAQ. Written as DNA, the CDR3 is TGTGCCAGCAGCACCGGACAGGGGAGGTACAATGAGCAGTTCTTC. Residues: CASSTGQGRYNEQFF.

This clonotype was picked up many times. The CDR3 is CSARDFQGYGYTF. The CDR3, as DNA: TGCAGTGCTAGAGATTTCCAGGGCTATGGCTACACCTTC. The V and J genes are TRBV20-1 and TRBJ1-2; D possibly corresponds to TRBD1 (5 bases). Per germline, CDR1 DFQATT and CDR2 SNEGSKA (reference sequence). The germline V and J ends were trimmed by 0 bases and 4 bases, with 9 bases remaining between them. The CDR3 runs to 13 residues.

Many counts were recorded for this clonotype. CDR3 sequence (DNA): TGTGCCAGCAGCACTCAACTAGGCAATGAGCAGTTCTTC. Its protein product is CASSTQLGNEQFF. The chain recombines TRBV7-9 with TRBJ2-1; tentatively, D is TRBD2 (5 bases). Germline V lookup: CDR1 SEHNR, CDR2 FQNEAQ (reference sequence). This CDR3 spans 13 amino acids. The V gene lost 5 bases and the J gene lost 6 bases, with 11 bases spanning the gap.

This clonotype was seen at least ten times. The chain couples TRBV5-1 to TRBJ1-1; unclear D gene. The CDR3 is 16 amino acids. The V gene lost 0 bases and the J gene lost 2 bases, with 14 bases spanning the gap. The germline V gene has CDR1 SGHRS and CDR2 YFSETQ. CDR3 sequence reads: CASSLDERGGNTEAFF. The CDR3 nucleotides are TGCGCCAGCAGCTTGGACGAGCGGGGTGGCAACACTGAAGCTTTCTTT.

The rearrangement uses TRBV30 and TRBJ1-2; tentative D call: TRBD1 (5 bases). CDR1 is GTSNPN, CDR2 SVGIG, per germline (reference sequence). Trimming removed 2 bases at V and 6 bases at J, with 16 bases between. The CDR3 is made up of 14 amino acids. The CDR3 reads CAWSSGGTGHGYTF. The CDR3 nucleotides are TGTGCCTGGAGTTCGGGCGGGACCGGTCATGGCTACACCTTC.

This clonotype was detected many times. The CDR3 spells CASSQTGVKSYEQYF. CDR3 coding DNA: TGTGCCAGCAGTCAGACAGGGGTGAAATCCTACGAGCAGTACTTC. V is TRBV6-2 or TRBV6-3 and J is TRBJ2-7; 8 bases map to TRBD1. Per germline, CDR1 MNHEY and CDR2 SVGEGT. The CDR3 totals 15 residues. V shed 5 bases, J shed 1 base, and the junction held 7 bases outside the gene matches.

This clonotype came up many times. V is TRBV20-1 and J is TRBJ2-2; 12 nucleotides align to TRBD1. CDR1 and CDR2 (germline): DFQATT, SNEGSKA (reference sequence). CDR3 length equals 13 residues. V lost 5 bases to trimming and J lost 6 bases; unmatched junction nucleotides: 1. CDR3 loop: CSAGTGGPGELFF. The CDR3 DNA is TGCAGTGCTGGGACAGGGGGCCCCGGGGAGCTGTTTTTT.

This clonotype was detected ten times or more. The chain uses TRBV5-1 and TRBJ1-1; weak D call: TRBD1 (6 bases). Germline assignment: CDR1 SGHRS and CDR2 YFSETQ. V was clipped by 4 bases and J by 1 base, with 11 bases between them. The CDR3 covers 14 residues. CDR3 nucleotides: TGCGCCAGCAGCCCCTGGACAGCGAACACTGAAGCTTTCTTT. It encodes CASSPWTANTEAFF.

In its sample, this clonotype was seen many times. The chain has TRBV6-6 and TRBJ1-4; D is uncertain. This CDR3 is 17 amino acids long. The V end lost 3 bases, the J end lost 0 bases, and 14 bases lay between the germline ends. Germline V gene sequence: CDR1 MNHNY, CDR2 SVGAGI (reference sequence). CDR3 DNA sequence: TGTGCCAGCAGTTATCCACTCTTGACTGCAACTAATGAAAAACTGTTTTTT. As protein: CASSYPLLTATNEKLFF.

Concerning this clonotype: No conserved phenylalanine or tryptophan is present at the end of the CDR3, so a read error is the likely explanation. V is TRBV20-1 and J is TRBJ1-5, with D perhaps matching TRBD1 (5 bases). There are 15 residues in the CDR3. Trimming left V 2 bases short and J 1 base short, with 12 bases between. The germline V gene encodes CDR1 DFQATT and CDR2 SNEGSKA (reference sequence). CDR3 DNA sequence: TGCAGTGCTAGAAATGGGGGATTAAGCAATCAGCCCCAGCATATT. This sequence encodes CSARNGGLSNQPQHI.

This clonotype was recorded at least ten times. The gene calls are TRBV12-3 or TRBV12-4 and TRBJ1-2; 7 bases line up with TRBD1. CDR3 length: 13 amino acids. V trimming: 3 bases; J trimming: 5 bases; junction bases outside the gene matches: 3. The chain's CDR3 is CASSFNRGYGYTF. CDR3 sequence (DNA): TGTGCCAGCAGTTTTAACAGGGGATATGGCTACACCTTC.

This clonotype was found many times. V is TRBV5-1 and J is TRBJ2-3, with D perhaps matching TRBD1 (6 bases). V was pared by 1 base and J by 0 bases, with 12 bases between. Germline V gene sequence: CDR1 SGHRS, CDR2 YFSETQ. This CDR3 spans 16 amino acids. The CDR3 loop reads CASSLRAGDSTDTQYF. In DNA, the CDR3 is TGCGCCAGCAGCTTGCGGGCAGGGGACAGCACAGATACGCAGTATTTT.

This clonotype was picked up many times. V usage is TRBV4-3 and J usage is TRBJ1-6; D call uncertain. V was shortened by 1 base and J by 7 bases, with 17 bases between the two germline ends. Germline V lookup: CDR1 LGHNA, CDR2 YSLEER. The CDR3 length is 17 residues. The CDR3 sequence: CASSQGRVGSTNSPLHF. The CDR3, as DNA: TGCGCCAGCAGCCAAGGTCGCGTAGGATCGACGAATTCACCCCTCCACTTT.

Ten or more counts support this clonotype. CDR3 in DNA: TGCGCCAGCAGCTTGTCGCCTAGCGGGGGGTACGAAAACAATGAGCAGTTCTTC. This codes for CASSLSPSGGYENNEQFF. This chain joins TRBV5-1 and TRBJ2-1; 11 bases align to TRBD2. Germline V gene data show CDR1 as SGHRS and CDR2 as YFSETQ. This CDR3 comprises 18 residues. Trimming at V came to 1 base and at J to 5 bases, leaving 11 bases not matched to a gene.

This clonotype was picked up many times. This CDR3 reads CSARSGLLGQETQYF. The CDR3 DNA reads as TGCAGTGCTAGATCGGGACTCCTCGGACAAGAGACCCAGTACTTC. V usage is TRBV20-1 and J usage is TRBJ2-5, with TRBD2 as a possible D gene (6 bases). CDR3 length: 15 amino acids. V lost 2 bases and J lost 2, with 15 bases in between. Germline V CDR1 and CDR2: DFQATT, SNEGSKA (reference sequence).

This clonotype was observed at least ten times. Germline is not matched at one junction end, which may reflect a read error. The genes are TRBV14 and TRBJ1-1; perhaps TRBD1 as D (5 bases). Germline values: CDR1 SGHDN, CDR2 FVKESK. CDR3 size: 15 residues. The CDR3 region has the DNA TGTGCCAGCAGCCAAGTTCGGGGGGGGAACGCTGAAGCTTTCTTT. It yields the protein CASSQVRGGNAEAFF.

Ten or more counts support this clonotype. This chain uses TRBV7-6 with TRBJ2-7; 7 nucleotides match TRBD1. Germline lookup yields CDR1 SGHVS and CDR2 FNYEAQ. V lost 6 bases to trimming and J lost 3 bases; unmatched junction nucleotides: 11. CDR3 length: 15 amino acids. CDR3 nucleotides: TGTGCCAGCAGTCGCCGACAGGGATCCCTCTACGAGCAGTACTTC. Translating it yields CASSRRQGSLYEQYF.

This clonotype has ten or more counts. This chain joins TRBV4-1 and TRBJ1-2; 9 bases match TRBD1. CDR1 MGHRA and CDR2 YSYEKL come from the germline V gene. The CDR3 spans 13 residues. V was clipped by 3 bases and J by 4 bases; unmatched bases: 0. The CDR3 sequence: CASSQGQGYGYTF. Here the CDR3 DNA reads TGCGCCAGCAGCCAGGGACAGGGCTATGGCTACACCTTC.

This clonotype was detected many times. The CDR3 sequence is CASSQGTGGDTGELFF. The CDR3 DNA sequence: TGCGCCAGCAGCCAAGGGACAGGGGGAGACACCGGGGAGCTGTTTTTT. The V and J genes are TRBV4-1 and TRBJ2-2, with 10 nucleotides matching TRBD1. The germline V gene encodes CDR1 MGHRA and CDR2 YSYEKL. The CDR3 covers 16 residues. V was pared by 1 base and J by 3 bases, with 2 bases of the junction left unmatched.

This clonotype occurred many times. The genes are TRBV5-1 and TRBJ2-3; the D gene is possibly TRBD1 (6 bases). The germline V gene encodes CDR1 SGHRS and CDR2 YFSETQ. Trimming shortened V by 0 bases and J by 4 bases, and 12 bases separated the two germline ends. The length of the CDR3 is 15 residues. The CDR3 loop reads CASSLEHRAADTQYF. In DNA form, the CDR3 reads TGCGCCAGCAGCTTGGAACACAGGGCTGCAGATACGCAGTATTTT.

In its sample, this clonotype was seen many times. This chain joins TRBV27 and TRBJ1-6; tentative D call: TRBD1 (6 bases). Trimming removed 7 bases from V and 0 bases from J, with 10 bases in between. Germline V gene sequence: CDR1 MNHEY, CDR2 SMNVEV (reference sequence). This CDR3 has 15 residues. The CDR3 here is CASKDSSSYNSPLHF. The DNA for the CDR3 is TGTGCCAGCAAGGACAGTAGCTCCTATAATTCACCCCTCCACTTT.

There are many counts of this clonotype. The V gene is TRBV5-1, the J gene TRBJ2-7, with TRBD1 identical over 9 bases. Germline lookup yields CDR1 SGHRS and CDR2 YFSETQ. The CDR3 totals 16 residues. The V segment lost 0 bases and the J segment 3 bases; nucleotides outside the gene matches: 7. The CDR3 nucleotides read TGCGCCAGCAGCTTGGGGACAGGGGCGTTATACTACGAGCAGTACTTC. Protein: CASSLGTGALYYEQYF.